This TCR beta chain was sequenced in a study of spatial heterogeneity in lung cancer. Broader study findings: The number of expanded tumor alpha and beta chains correlated with mutation number.

This clonotype is medium-sized by share. Its specificity is not known. TCRdb re-derived calls from the 5' RACE reads in MiXCR, one entry per CDR3 protein. The profile shows 9,000 to 13,000 distinct CDR3 sequences, roughly an eighth of them singletons. Documented time point: sample taken at primary tumor resection. This CDR3 contains 13 residues. V lost 2 bases and J lost 6, with 10 bases in between. Germline CDR1 reads SGHTA; CDR2 reads FQGNSA. The receptor was isolated from a male donor with early-stage non-small cell lung cancer. The chain recombines TRBV7-2 with TRBJ1-2; tentative D call: TRBD1 (5 bases). This specimen consisted of lung tumor tissue, obtained at surgery. As DNA, the CDR3 is TGTGCCAGCAGCTTACCACAGGTCAATGGCTACACCTTC. As protein: CASSLPQVNGYTF.